The sequence of this T cell receptor beta chain was determined in a study of regulatory T cells in long-lasting Graves disease. There are 17 residues in the CDR3. Unmatched junction bases numbered 11, after V lost 0 bases and J lost 4 bases. CDR1 is LGHDT and CDR2 is YNNKEL in the germline V gene (reference sequence). Described time point: newly diagnosed GD, antithyroid drugs for less than 3 months. There was RNA extracted from PBMCs, and the TCR library was made from it. The authors drew approximately 9 milliliters of peripheral blood into EDTA tubes. Libraries of TCR beta came from iRepertoire HTBI primers plus Arm-PCR of CDR3 regions. TCRdb processed the multiplex PCR reads anew with MiXCR; each CDR3 protein has one entry. Seen here are 520,000 or so distinct CDR3 sequences, approximately 12% observed once, and the top ten hold approximately 9.6%. These data were likewise used in another study, on T cells in Graves' hyperthyroidism and ophthalmopathy.

Sequences were derived from peripheral blood mononuclear cells (PBMCs), sampled at new diagnosis, from a patient treated with antithyroid drugs. V and J are TRBV3-1 and TRBJ2-7, with 8 bases that match TRBD2. The TCR was taken from a woman between 25 and 40 years old with Graves disease. CDR3 coding DNA: TGTGCCAGCAGCCAAGATCCTTTCGGGAGGGCGGCATACGAGCAGTACTTC. It is translated as CASSQDPFGRAAYEQYF.